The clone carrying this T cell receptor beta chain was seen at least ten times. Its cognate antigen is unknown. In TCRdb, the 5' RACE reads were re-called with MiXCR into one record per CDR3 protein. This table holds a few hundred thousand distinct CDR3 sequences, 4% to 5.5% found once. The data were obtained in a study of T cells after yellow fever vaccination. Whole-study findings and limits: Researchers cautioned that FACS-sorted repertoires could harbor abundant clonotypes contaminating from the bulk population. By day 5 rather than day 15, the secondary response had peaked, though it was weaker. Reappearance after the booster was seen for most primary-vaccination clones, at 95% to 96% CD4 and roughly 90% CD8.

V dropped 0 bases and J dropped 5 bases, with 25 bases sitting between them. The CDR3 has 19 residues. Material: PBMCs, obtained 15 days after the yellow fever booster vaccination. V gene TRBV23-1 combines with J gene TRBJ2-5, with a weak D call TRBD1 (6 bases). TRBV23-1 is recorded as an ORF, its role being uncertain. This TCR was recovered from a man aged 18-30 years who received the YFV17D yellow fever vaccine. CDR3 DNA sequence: TGCGCCAGCAGTCAATCGGGTCTTCGTATGGACAGAGGTCGGGAGACCCAGTACTTC. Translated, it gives CASSQSGLRMDRGRETQYF.